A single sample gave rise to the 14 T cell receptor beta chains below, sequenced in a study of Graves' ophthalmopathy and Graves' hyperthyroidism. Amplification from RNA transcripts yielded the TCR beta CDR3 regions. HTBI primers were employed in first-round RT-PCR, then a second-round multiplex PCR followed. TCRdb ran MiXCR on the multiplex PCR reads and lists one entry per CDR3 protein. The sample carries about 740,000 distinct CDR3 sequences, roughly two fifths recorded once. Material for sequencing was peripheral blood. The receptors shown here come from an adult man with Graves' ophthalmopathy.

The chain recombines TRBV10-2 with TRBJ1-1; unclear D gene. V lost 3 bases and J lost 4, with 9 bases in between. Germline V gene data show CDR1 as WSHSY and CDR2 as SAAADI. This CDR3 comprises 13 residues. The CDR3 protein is CASSEPRSTEAFF. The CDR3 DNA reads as TGCGCCAGCAGTGAACCCCGGTCCACTGAAGCTTTCTTT.

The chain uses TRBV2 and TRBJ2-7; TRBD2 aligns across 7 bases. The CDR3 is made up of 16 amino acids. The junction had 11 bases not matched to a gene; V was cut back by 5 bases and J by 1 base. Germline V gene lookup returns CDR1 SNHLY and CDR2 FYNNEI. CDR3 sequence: CASSLGRAKPSYEQYF. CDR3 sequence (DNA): TGTGCCAGCAGTCTTGGGAGGGCTAAACCTTCCTACGAGCAGTACTTC.

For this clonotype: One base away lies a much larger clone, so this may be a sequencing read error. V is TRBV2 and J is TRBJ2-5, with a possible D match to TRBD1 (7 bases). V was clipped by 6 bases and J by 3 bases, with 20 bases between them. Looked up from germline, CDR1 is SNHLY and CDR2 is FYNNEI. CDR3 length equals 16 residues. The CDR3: CASSSTQGWEEETQYF. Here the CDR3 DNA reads TGTGCCAGCAGCTCAACACAGGGGTGGGAGGAAGAGACCCAGTACTTC.

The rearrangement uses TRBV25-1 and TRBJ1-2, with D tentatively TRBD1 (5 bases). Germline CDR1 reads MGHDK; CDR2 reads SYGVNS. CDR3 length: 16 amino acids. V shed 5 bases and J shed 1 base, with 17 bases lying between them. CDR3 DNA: TGTGCCAGCAGTTGGGACCAGGGAGCGATTAACTATGGCTACACCTTC. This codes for CASSWDQGAINYGYTF.

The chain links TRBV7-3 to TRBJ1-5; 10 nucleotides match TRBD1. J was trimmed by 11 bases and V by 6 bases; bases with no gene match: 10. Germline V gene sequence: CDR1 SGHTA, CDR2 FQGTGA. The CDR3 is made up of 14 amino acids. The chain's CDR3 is CASSSTGGRETQHF. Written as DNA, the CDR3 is TGTGCCAGCAGTTCGACAGGGGGCCGGGAGACCCAGCATTTT.

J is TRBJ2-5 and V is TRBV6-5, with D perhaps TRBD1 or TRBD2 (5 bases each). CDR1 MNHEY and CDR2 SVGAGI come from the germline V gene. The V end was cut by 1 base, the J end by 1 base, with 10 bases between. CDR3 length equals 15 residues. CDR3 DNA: TGTGCCAGCAGTTACTGGGACGGGTTCCAAGAGACCCAGTACTTC. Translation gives CASSYWDGFQETQYF.

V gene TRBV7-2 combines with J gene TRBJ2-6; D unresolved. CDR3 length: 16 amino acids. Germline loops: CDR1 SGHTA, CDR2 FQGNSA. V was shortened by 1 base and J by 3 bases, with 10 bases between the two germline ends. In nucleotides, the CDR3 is TGTGCCAGCAGCTTAGGGGGTACTTTTGGGGCCAACGTCCTGACTTTC. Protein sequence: CASSLGGTFGANVLTF.

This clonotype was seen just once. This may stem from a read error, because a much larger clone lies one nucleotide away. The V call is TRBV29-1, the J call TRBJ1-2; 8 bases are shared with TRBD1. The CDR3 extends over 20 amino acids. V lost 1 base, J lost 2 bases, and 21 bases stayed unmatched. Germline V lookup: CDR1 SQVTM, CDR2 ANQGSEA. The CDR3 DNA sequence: TGCAGCGTTGAAGGCAACCTCTCACGCATGGACAGGGCGCTCAACTATGGCTACACCTTC. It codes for CSVEGNLSRMDRALNYGYTF. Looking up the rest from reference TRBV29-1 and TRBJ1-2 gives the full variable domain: SAVISQKPSRDICQRGTSLTIQCQVDSQVTMMFWYRQQPGQSLTLIATANQGSEATYESGFVIDKFPISRPNLTFSTLTVSNMSPEDSSIYLCSVEGNLSRMDRALNYGYTFGSGTRLTVV.

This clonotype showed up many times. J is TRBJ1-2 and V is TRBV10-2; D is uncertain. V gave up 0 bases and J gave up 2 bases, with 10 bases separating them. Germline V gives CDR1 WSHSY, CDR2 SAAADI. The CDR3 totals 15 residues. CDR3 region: CASSESTYGNYGYTF. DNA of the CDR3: TGCGCCAGCAGTGAGTCGACCTACGGCAACTATGGCTACACCTTC.

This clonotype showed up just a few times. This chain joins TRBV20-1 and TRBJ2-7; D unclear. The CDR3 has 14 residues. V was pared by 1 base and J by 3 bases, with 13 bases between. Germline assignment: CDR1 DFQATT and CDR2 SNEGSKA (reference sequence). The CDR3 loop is CSARGTGLNYEQYF. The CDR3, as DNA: TGCAGTGCTAGAGGTACCGGCCTTAACTACGAGCAGTACTTC.

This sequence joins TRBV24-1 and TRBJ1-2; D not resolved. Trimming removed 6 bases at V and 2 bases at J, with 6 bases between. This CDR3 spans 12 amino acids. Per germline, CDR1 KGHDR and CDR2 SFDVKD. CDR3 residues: CATSRHNYGYTF. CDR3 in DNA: TGTGCCACCAGTCGACACAACTATGGCTACACCTTC.

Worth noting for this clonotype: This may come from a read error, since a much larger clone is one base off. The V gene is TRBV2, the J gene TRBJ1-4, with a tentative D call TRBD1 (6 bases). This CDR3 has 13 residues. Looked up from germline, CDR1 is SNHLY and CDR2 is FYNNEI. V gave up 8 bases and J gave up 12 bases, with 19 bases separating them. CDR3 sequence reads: CASGVSEGEELFF. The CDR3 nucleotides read TGTGCCAGCGGGGTTTCGGAGGGGGAAGAACTGTTTTTT.

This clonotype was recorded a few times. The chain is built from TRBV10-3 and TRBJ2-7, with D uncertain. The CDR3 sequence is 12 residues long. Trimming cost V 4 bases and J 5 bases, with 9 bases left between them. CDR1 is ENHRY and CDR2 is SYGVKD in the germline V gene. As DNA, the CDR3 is TGTGCCATCAGTGGACAAGCTAACGAGCAGTACTTC. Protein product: CAISGQANEQYF.

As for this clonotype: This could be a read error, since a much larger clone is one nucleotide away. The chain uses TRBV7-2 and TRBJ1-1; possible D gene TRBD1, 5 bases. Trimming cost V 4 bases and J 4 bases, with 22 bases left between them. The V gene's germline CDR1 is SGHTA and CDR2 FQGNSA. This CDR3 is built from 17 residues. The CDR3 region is CASSSGIRGDSGTEAFF. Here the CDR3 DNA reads TGTGCCAGCAGCTCGGGTATAAGAGGGGATTCGGGCACTGAAGCTTTCTTT.